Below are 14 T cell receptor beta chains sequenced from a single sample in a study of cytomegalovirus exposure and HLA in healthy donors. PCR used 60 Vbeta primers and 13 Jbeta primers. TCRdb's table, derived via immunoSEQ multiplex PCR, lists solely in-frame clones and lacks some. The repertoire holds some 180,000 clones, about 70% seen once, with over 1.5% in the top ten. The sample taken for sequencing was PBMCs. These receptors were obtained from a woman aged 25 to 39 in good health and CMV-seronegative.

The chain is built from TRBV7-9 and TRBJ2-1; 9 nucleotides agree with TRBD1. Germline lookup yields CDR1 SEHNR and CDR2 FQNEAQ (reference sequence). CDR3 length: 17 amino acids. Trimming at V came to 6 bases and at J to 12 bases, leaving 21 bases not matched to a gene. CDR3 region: CASSPQIPGQGLPTQFF. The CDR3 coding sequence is TGTGCCAGCAGTCCCCAGATCCCGGGACAGGGTCTCCCGACGCAGTTCTTC. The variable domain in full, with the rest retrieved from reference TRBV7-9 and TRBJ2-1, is DTGVSQNPRHKITKRGQNVTFRCDPISEHNRLYWYRQTLGQGPEFLTYFQNEAQLEKSRLLSDRFSAERPKGSFSTLEIQRTEQGDSAMYLCASSPQIPGQGLPTQFFGPGTRLTVL.

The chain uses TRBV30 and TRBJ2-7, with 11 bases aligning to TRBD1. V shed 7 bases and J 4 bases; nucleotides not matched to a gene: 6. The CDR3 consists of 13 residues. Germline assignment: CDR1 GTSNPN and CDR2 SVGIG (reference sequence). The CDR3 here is CAFGTGGTYEQYF. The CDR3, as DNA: TGTGCCTTCGGGACAGGGGGAACTTACGAGCAGTACTTC.

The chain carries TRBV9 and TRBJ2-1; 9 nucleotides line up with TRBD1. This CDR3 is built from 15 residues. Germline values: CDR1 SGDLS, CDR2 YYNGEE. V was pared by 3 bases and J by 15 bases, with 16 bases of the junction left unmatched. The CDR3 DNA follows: TGTGCCAGCAGCGGGATGCCCCCAACCGGGACAGGGCTGTTCTTC. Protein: CASSGMPPTGTGLFF.

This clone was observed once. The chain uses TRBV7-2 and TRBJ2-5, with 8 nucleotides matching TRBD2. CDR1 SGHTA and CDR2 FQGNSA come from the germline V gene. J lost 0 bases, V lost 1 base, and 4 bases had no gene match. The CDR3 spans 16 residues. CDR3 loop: CASSLGPSGYQETQYF. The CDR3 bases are TGTGCCAGCAGCTTAGGCCCTAGCGGGTACCAAGAGACCCAGTACTTC.

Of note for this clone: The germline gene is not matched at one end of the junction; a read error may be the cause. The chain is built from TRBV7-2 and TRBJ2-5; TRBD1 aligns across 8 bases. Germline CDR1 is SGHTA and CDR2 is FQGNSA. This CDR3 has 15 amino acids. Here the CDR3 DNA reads TGTGCCGGCAGCACACAGGGGGGAGTGGTAGAGACCCAGTACTTC. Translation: CAGSTQGGVVETQYF. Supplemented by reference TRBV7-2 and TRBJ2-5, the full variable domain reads GAGVSQSPSNKVTEKGKDVELRCDPISGHTALYWYRQSLGQGLEFLIYFQGNSAPDKSGLPSDRFSAERTGGSVSTLTIQRTQQEDSAVYLCAGSTQGGVVETQYFGPGTRLLVL.

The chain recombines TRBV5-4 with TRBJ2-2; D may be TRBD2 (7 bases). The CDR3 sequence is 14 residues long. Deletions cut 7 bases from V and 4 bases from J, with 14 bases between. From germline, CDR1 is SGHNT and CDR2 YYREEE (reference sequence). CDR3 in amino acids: CASLDGGPTGELFF. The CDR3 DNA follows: TGTGCCAGCCTCGACGGGGGGCCCACCGGGGAGCTGTTTTTT.

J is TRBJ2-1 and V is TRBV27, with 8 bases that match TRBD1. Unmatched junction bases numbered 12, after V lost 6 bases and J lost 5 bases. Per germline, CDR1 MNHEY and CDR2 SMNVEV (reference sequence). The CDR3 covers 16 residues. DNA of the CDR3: TGTGCCAGCAGCACCTTTCCCGGGACAGGCCACAATGAGCAGTTCTTC. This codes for CASSTFPGTGHNEQFF.

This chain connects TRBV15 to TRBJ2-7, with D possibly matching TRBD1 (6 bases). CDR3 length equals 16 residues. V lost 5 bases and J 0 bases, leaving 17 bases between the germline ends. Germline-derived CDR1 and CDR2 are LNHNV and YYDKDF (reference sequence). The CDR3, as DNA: TGTGCCACCAGCCCTACTCCCAGGGGTAGCTCCTACGAGCAGTACTTC. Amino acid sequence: CATSPTPRGSSYEQYF.

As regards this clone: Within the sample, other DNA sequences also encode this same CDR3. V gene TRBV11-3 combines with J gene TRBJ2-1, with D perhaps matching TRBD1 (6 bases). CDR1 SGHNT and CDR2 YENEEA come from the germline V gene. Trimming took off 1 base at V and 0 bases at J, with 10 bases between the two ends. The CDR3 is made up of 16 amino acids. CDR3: CASSLGQGSSYNEQFF. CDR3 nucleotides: TGTGCCAGCAGCTTAGGTCAGGGGAGCTCCTACAATGAGCAGTTCTTC.

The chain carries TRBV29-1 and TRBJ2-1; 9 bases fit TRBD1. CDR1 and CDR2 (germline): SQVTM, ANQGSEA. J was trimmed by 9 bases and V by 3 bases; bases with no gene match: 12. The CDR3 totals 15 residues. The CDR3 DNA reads TGCAGCGTTGATGGCTTACAGGGGGCAGTGATTGAGCAGTTCTTC. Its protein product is CSVDGLQGAVIEQFF.

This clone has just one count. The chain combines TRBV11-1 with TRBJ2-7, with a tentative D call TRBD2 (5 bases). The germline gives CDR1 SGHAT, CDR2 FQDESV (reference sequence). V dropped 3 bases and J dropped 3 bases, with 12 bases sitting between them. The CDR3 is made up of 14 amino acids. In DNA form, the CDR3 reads TGTGCCAGCAGCTTCAGAGCGGAGATCTACGAGCAGTACTTC. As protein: CASSFRAEIYEQYF.

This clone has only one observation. For the CDR3, the DNA is TGTGCCAGTAGTGTCCCCGGGAATTCGAAGTACTTC. This translates into CASSVPGNSKYF. V is TRBV19 and J is TRBJ2-7; possible D gene TRBD2, 5 bases. The CDR3 contains 12 residues. V was shortened by 5 bases and J by 11 bases, with 16 bases between the two germline ends. CDR1 and CDR2 (germline): LNHDA, SQIVND (reference sequence). Full variable domain (missing parts from reference TRBV19 and TRBJ2-7): DGGITQSPKYLFRKEGQNVTLSCEQNLNHDAMYWYRQDPGQGLRLIYYSQIVNDFQKGDIAEGYSVSREKKESFPLTVTSAQKNPTAFYLCASSVPGNSKYFGPGTRLTVT.

Written as DNA, the CDR3 is TGTGCCAGCAGCGCTGGGACAGGTTTTAACTATGGCTACACCTTC. It yields the protein CASSAGTGFNYGYTF. This chain links TRBV6-1 with TRBJ1-2; 8 positions agree with TRBD1. This CDR3 has 15 residues. CDR1 MNHNS and CDR2 SASEGT come from the germline V gene. After removal of 6 bases from V and 1 base from J, the junction contained 7 bases not matched to a gene.

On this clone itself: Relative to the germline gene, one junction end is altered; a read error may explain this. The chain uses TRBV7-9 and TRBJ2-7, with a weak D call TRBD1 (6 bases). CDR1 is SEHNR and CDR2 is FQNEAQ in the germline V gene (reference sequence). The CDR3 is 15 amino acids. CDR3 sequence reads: CSSSLRSQGNEGQYF. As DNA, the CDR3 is TGTTCCAGCAGCTTGAGGTCCCAGGGGAACGAGGGGCAGTACTTC.